Following are 23 T cell receptor beta chains from one sample sequenced in a study of blood T cell repertoires in COVID-19. Assay: immunoSEQ multiplex PCR; the TCRdb copy retains only in-frame clones and omits some. This table has around 700,000 clones, around 89% appearing once. The specimen was peripheral blood. These receptors all stem from a woman between 18 and 30 years old with acute or convalescent COVID-19.

The chain uses TRBV4-2 and TRBJ1-3; a possible D gene is TRBD1 (5 bases). Trimming took off 4 bases at V and 0 bases at J, with 13 bases between the two ends. Germline V gene sequence: CDR1 LGHNA, CDR2 YNFKEQ. The CDR3 runs to 16 residues. CDR3 in DNA: TGTGCCAGCAGCCGCGGGACGGTGGGCTCTGGAAACACCATATATTTT. Amino acid sequence: CASSRGTVGSGNTIYF.

The table lists this clone with a count of one. The CDR3 loop reads CASSVVAGGLETQYF. In DNA form, the CDR3 reads TGTGCCAGCAGCGTAGTAGCGGGGGGGCTCGAGACCCAGTACTTC. V is TRBV9 and J is TRBJ2-5; 11 nucleotides line up with TRBD2. The CDR3 consists of 15 residues. The germline gives CDR1 SGDLS, CDR2 YYNGEE. With 0 bases clipped from V and 5 bases from J, the junction kept 3 bases outside the gene matches.

The V call is TRBV6-1, the J call TRBJ1-5; D gene uncertain. V lost 3 bases and J lost 6, with 6 bases in between. CDR3 length: 12 residues. The V gene's germline CDR1 is MNHNS and CDR2 SASEGT. CDR3 in amino acids: CASSDIFQPQHF. CDR3 nucleotide sequence: TGTGCCAGCAGTGATATCTTTCAGCCCCAGCATTTT.

The rearrangement joins TRBV5-6 to TRBJ1-1; unclear D gene. From germline, CDR1 is SGHDT and CDR2 YYEEEE. V was clipped by 0 bases and J by 3 bases, with 12 bases between them. The CDR3 sequence is 15 residues long. As DNA, the CDR3 is TGTGCCAGCAGCTTGGGCCAGGCTCTGGACACTGAAGCTTTCTTT. Translating gives CASSLGQALDTEAFF.

This clone came up a few times. The V and J genes are TRBV6-4 and TRBJ2-2; unclear D gene. The ends were cut back, 1 base at V and 3 bases at J, with 6 bases in the middle. In germline, CDR1 is MRHNA, CDR2 SNTAGT. The CDR3 contains 14 residues. For the CDR3, the DNA is TGTGCCAGCAGTGACTTGGGCGACACCGGGGAGCTGTTTTTT. Translation gives CASSDLGDTGELFF.

V gene TRBV5-4 combines with J gene TRBJ2-1, with 8 nucleotides matching TRBD2. The length of the CDR3 is 15 residues. Germline V CDR1 and CDR2: SGHNT, YYREEE (reference sequence). Losses at the gene ends were 4 bases for V and 4 bases for J; bases not matched to a gene: 7. CDR3 bases: TGTGCCAGCAGCCCCGGGGTAGCGGGGTACAATGAGCAGTTCTTC. Its protein product is CASSPGVAGYNEQFF. Full variable domain (rest looked up from reference TRBV5-4 and TRBJ2-1): ETGVTQSPTHLIKTRGQQVTLRCSSQSGHNTVSWYQQALGQGPQFIFQYYREEENGRGNFPPRFSGLQFPNYSSELNVNALELDDSALYLCASSPGVAGYNEQFFGPGTRLTVL.

This sequence joins TRBV7-7 and TRBJ1-1; maybe TRBD1 (5 bases). Germline lookup yields CDR1 SSHAT and CDR2 FNYEAQ (reference sequence). The CDR3 loop spans 13 amino acids. The ends were cut back, 3 bases at V and 4 bases at J, with 9 bases in the middle. The CDR3 DNA reads as TGTGCCAGCAGCTTTGAAAGGGGCACTGAAGCTTTCTTT. It is translated as CASSFERGTEAFF.

The rearrangement joins TRBV12-3 or TRBV12-4 to TRBJ1-2; a possible D gene is TRBD1 (5 bases). This CDR3 is 13 amino acids long. The germline V and J ends were trimmed by 7 bases and 5 bases, with 14 bases remaining between them. DNA for the CDR3: TGTGCCAGCACCCTTGGGGCATTATATGGCTACACCTTC. This sequence encodes CASTLGALYGYTF.

CDR3 amino acids: CASTPGSLSYEQYF. In nucleotides, the CDR3 is TGTGCCAGCACACCCGGGAGCCTTTCCTACGAGCAGTACTTC. This sequence joins TRBV2 and TRBJ2-7; TRBD2 is a possible D gene (6 bases). V was cut by 7 bases and J by 1 base, with 14 bases left in between. CDR1 is SNHLY, CDR2 FYNNEI, per germline. The CDR3 consists of 14 residues.

The CDR3 reads CASVGQVNEKLFF. The CDR3 DNA follows: TGTGCCAGCGTGGGACAGGTGAATGAAAAACTGTTTTTT. The gene calls are TRBV21-1 and TRBJ1-4; the D segment call TRBD1 is taken from the table without a DNA check. TRBV21-1 is described as a pseudogene. The CDR3 is 13 amino acids.

In nucleotides, the CDR3 is TGTGCCAGCAGCCAAGCTGGGGGGGGCGGGGAGACCCAGTACTTC. Translated, it gives CASSQAGGGGETQYF. The chain uses TRBV3-1 (or the pseudogene TRBV3-2) and TRBJ2-5; D might be TRBD2 (7 bases). V shed 1 base and J shed 5 bases, with 14 bases lying between them. This CDR3 is 15 amino acids long. CDR1 is LGHDT, CDR2 YNNKEL, per germline (reference sequence).

This chain uses TRBV19 with TRBJ2-7; TRBD1 might be the D (6 bases). The CDR3 loop spans 13 amino acids. Per the germline V gene, CDR1 is LNHDA and CDR2 is SQIVND (reference sequence). V was trimmed by 3 bases and J by 6 bases, leaving 12 bases between them. CDR3 loop: CASSMSGHPEQYF. CDR3 DNA sequence: TGTGCCAGTAGTATGTCGGGACATCCCGAGCAGTACTTC.

The rearrangement links TRBV6-2 or TRBV6-3 to TRBJ2-3, with 8 bases matching TRBD2. Germline V lookup: CDR1 MNHEY, CDR2 SVGEGT. This CDR3 contains 15 residues. After removal of 2 bases from V and 3 bases from J, the junction contained 4 bases not matched to a gene. The CDR3 DNA is TGTGCCAGCAGTTACGCGGCGGGGGGTACAGATACGCAGTATTTT. It specifies CASSYAAGGTDTQYF.

This clone was observed once. The gene calls are TRBV7-2 and TRBJ2-4, with 11 bases lining up with TRBD2. In germline, CDR1 is SGHTA, CDR2 FQGNSA. The CDR3 loop spans 16 amino acids. The V gene end was trimmed by 3 bases and the J gene end by 9 bases; junction bases not matched to a gene: 10. The CDR3 protein is CASSFMASGGWAIQYF. CDR3 nucleotides: TGTGCCAGCAGCTTTATGGCTAGCGGGGGGTGGGCCATTCAGTACTTC.

V and J are TRBV9 and TRBJ2-5; TRBD1 might be the D (5 bases). Looked up from germline, CDR1 is SGDLS and CDR2 is YYNGEE. Trimming took 4 bases from V and 3 from J, leaving 10 bases between them. This CDR3 has 13 residues. The CDR3, as DNA: TGTGCCAGCAGCTGGGGCCCCGAAGAGACCCAGTACTTC. Amino acid sequence: CASSWGPEETQYF.

Comment on this clone: Different DNA sequences within this sample yield the same CDR3. J is TRBJ1-2 and V is TRBV6-5; D gene uncertain. The CDR3 is 13 amino acids. Between the trimmed V and J ends, which lost 6 bases and 2 bases, there was a span of 10 bases. From germline, CDR1 is MNHEY and CDR2 SVGAGI. CDR3 residues: CASSSTGNYGYTF. CDR3 nucleotide sequence: TGTGCCAGCAGCTCCACGGGGAACTATGGCTACACCTTC.

J is TRBJ1-4 and V is TRBV25-1; the match to TRBD1 covers 9 bases. Trimming took 4 bases from V and 5 from J; bases not matched to a gene: 5. Germline CDR1 and CDR2: MGHDK and SYGVNS. The CDR3 runs 15 residues. This CDR3 is CASSGHGTGNEKLFF. DNA for the CDR3: TGTGCCAGCAGTGGACACGGGACAGGGAATGAAAAACTGTTTTTT.

This rearrangement joins TRBV24-1 to TRBJ1-1; 9 nucleotides align to TRBD1. Per the germline V gene, CDR1 is KGHDR and CDR2 is SFDVKD. There are 15 residues in the CDR3. Trimming took 4 bases from V and 4 from J; bases not matched to a gene: 6. The CDR3 loop is CATSDNRGQATEAFF. The CDR3 DNA sequence: TGTGCCACCAGTGACAACAGGGGGCAGGCCACTGAAGCTTTCTTT.

V usage is TRBV30 and J usage is TRBJ1-2; D uncertain. This CDR3 region has 14 residues. Germline V CDR1 and CDR2: GTSNPN, SVGIG (reference sequence). The V gene lost 0 bases and the J gene lost 5 bases, with 13 bases spanning the gap. The DNA for the CDR3 is TGTGCCTGGAGTGTACTCCGGGGAGATTATGGCTACACCTTC. Protein sequence: CAWSVLRGDYGYTF.

The rearrangement uses TRBV29-1 and TRBJ2-7; 10 bases fit TRBD2. Germline trimming cut 6 bases from V and 5 bases from J; bases unmatched to any gene: 13. Germline assignment: CDR1 SQVTM and CDR2 ANQGSEA. The CDR3 covers 15 residues. CDR3 in DNA: TGCAGCGTAATCCTAGCGGGGGCACGTCTGGACGAGCAGTACTTC. Translating gives CSVILAGARLDEQYF.

V usage is TRBV3-1 (or the pseudogene TRBV3-2) and J usage is TRBJ2-7, with D possibly being TRBD2 (5 bases). The CDR3 runs to 12 residues. Germline CDR1 and CDR2: LGHDT and YNNKEL (reference sequence). Deletions cut 4 bases from V and 6 bases from J, with 10 bases between. The CDR3: CASSLFGSEQYF. CDR3 DNA: TGTGCCAGCAGCCTATTTGGGAGCGAGCAGTACTTC.

This clone was detected only once. The chain joins TRBV5-6 to TRBJ1-2; D possibly corresponds to TRBD1 (5 bases). The CDR3 consists of 17 residues. V lost 2 bases to trimming and J lost 9 bases, with 26 bases between them. CDR1 SGHDT and CDR2 YYEEEE come from the germline V gene. CDR3 nucleotide sequence: TGTGCCAGCAGCTTCACATTAGGGGATCTCCAAATTCTTAGCTACACCTTC. It specifies CASSFTLGDLQILSYTF.

This sequence joins TRBV1 and TRBJ2-5; TRBD2, as called in the table, went unchecked against the DNA. TRBV1 is a known pseudogene. The CDR3 loop spans 17 amino acids. The CDR3 sequence: CTSSPLMTSGGGETQYF. The CDR3 region has the DNA TGCACCAGCAGCCCGCTTATGACTAGCGGGGGTGGAGAGACCCAGTACTTC.